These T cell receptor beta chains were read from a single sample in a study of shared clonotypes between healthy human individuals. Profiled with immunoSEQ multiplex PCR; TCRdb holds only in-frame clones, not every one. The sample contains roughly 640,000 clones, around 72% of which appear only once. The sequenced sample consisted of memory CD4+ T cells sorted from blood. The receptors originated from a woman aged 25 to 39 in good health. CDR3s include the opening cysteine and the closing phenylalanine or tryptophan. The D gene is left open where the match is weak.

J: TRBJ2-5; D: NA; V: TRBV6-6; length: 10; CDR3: CASGRETQYF
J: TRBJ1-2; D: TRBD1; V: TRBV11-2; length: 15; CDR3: CASSPGQGGYYGYTF
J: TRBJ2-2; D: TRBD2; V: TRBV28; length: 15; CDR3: CASSVQAGAVGELFF
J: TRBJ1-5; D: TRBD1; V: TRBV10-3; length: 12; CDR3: CAIGTGNQPQHF
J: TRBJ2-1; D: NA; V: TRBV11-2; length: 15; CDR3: CASSNGLDLYNEQFF
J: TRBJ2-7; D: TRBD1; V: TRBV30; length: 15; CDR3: CAWRRGQATTYEQYF
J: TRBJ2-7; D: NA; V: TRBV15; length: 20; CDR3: CATSKRLGQLWWAARYEQYF
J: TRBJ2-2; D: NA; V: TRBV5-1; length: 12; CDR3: CASSFRGGELFF
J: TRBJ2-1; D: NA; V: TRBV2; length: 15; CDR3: CASSGFLDPKNEQFF
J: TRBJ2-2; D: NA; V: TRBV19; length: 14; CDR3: CASSIRRAAGELFF
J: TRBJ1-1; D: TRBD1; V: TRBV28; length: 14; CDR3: CASSLQGEVTEAFF
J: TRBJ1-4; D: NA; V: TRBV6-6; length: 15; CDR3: CASSYTGSTNEKLFF
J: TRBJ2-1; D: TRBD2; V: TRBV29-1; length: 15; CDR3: CSVDGLAGTWNEQFF
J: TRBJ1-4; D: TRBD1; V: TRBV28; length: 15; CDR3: CASSTETRGVGELFF
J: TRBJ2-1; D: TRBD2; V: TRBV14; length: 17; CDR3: CASSQDEGLAGNNEQFF
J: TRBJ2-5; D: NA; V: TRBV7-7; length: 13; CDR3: CASGPRERETQYF
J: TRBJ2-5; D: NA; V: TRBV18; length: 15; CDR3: CASSPLQGNQETQYF
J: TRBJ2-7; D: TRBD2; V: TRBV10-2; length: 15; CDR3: CASSDKAGGKYEQYF
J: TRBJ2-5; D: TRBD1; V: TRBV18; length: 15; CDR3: CASSLLGQGMETQYF
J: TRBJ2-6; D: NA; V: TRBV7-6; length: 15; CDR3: CASSLQAAGANVLTF
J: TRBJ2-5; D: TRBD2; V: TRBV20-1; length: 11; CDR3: CSARQGYREDF
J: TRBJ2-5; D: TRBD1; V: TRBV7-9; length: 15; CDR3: CASSPRTGAVETQYF
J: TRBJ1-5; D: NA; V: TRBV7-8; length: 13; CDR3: CASSNGGSYPQHF
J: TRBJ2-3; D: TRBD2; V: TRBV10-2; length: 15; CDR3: CASSEVVAGADTQYF
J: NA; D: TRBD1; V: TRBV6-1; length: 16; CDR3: CASSGPGTGKETEQYF
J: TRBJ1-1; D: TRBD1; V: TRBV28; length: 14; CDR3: CASRDRGYRGEAFF
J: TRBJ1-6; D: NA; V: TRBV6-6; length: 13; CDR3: CASSYGRDSPLHF
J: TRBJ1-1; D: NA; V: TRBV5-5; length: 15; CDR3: CASTLGGRANTEAFF
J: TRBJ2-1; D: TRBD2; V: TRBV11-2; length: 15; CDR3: CASSELRGRPNEQFF
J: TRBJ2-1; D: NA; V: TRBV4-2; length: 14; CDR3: CASSQLALYNEQFF
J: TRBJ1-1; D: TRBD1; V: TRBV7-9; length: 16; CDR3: CASSLTRDSGNTEAFF
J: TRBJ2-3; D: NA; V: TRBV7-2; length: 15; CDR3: CASTRGRPSTDTQYF
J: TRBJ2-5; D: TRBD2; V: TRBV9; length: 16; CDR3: CASSAKIAGGRETQYF
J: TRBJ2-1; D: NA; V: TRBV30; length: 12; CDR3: CAWTGSSGEQFF
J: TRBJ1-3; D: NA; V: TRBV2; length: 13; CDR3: CASRGASGNTIYF
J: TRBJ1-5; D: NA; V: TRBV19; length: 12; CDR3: CASSIYGQPQHF
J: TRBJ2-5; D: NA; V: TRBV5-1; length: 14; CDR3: CASSLGTARETQYF
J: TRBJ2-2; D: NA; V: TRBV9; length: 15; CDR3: CASSVDPQITGELFF
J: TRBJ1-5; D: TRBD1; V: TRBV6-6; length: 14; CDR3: CASSPGTVNQPQHF
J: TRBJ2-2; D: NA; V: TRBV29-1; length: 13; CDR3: CSVSRGRAGELFF
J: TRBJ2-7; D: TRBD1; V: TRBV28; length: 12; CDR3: CAIGQEPLEQYF
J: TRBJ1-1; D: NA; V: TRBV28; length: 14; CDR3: CASSYPGQNTEAFF
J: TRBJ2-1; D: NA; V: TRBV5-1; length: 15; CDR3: CASSRDSSSYNEQFF
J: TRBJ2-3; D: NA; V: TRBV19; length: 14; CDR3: CASSMARSTDTQYF
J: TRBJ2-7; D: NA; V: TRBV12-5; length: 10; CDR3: CARGWGEQYF
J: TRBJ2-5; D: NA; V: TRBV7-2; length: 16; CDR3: CASSLAGEPREETQYF
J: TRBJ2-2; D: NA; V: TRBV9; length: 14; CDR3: CASSVAWGTGELFF
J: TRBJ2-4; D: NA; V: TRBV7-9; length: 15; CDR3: CASSLVHGLQNIQYF
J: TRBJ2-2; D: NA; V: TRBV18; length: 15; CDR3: CASSPRQGYTGELFF
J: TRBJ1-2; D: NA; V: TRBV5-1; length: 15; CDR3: CASSLGSGTRSGYTF
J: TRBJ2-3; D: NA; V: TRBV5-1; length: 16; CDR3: CASSLGQGASTDTQYF
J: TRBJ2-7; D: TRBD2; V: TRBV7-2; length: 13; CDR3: CASNKRGGYEQYF
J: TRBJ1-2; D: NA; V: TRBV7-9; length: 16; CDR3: CASSLLAGQIGNGYTF
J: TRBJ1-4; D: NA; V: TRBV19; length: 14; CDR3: CATTIGSRNEKLFF
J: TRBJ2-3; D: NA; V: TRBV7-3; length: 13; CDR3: CASSSVSTDTQYF